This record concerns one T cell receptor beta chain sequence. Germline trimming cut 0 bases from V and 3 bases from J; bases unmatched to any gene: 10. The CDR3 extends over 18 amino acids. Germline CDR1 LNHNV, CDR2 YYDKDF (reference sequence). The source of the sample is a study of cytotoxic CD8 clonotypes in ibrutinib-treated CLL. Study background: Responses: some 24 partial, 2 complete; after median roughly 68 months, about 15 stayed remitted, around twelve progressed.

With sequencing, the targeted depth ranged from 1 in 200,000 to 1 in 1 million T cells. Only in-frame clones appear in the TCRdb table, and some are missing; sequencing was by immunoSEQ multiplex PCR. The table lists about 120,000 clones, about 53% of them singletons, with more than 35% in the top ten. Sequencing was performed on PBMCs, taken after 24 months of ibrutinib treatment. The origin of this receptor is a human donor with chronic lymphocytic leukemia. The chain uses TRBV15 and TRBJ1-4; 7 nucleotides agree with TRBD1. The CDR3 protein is CATSRDGTALLANEKLFF. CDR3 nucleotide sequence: TGTGCCACCAGCAGAGACGGGACAGCCTTGTTGGCTAATGAAAAACTGTTTTTT.